This T cell receptor beta chain was profiled in a study of cytomegalovirus exposure and HLA in healthy donors. Turning to the study itself: Early release data held 80 million to 100 million unique TCRs from HLA-typed donors.

Study results and limitations: It was only CMV serostatus that was available as immune exposure information.

60 Vbeta and 13 Jbeta primers were used in PCR. Assay: immunoSEQ multiplex PCR; the TCRdb copy retains only in-frame clones and omits some. The table shows over 200,000 clones, with about 83% occurring only once. Turning to this clone: Its target is unknown.

Trimming cost V 4 bases and J 5 bases; bases outside gene matches: 7. The germline CDR1 and CDR2 sequences are SQVTM and ANQGSEA. This CDR3 is 15 amino acids long. The sequenced sample was PBMCs. The TCR sequence derives from a human donor in good health. The chain links TRBV29-1 to TRBJ2-1; 11 bases are shared with TRBD2. The CDR3 sequence: CSVGIAGGYHNEQFF. CDR3 DNA: TGCAGCGTTGGGATAGCGGGAGGGTACCACAATGAGCAGTTCTTC.